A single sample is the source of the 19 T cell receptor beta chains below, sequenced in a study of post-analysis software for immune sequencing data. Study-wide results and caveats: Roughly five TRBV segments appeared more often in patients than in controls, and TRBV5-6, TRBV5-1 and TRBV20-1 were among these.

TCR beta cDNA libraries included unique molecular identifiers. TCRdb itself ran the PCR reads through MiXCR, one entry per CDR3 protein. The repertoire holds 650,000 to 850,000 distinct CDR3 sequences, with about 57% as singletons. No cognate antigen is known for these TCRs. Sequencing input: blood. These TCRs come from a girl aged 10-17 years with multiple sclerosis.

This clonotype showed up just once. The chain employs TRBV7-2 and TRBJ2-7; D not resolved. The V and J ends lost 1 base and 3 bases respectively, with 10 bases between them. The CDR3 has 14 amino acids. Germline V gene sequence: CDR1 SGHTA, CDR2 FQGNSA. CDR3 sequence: CASSLDGNFYEQYF. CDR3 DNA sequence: TGTGCCAGCAGCTTAGATGGCAATTTCTACGAGCAGTACTTC.

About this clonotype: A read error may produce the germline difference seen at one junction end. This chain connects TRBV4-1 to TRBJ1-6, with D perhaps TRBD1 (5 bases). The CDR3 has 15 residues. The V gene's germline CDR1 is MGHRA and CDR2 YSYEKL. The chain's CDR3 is CASSKDDRVVEALHF. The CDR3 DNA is TGCGCCAGCAGCAAAGACGACAGAGTAGTTGAGGCCCTCCACTTT.

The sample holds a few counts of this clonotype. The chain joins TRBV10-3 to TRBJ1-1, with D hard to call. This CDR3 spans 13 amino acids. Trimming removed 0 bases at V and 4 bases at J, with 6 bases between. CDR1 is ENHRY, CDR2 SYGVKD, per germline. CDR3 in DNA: TGTGCCATCAGTGAGTCTAAAGGCACTGAAGCTTTCTTT. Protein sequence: CAISESKGTEAFF.

For the CDR3, the DNA is TGTGCCAGCAGCCAAGGTGCCCCCGGACTAGCGGGAGGGCCGGGAAATGAGCAGTTCTTC. Protein: CASSQGAPGLAGGPGNEQFF. V is TRBV4-2 and J is TRBJ2-1; 15 nucleotides align to TRBD2. Unmatched junction bases numbered 14, after V lost 1 base and J lost 7 bases. The CDR3 contains 20 residues. The germline V gene encodes CDR1 LGHNA and CDR2 YNFKEQ.

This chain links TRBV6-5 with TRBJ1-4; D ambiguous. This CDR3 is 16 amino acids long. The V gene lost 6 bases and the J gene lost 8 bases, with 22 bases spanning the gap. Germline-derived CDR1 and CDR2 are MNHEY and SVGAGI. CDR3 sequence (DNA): TGTGCCAGCAGCCGGGTTAGTGGGAGGGCGCACGAAAAACTGTTTTTT. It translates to CASSRVSGRAHEKLFF.

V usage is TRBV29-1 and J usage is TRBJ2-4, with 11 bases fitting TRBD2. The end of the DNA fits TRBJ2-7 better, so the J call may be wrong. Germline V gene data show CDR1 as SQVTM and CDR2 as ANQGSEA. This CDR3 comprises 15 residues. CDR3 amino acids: CSVSDPASGRYEQYF. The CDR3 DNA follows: TGCAGCGTCTCCGACCCCGCTAGCGGGAGGTACGAGCAGTACTTC.

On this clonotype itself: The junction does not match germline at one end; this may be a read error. CDR3 sequence reads: CASSQEGSGANVRTF. The CDR3 DNA is TGCGCCAGCAGCCAAGAGGGATCTGGGGCCAACGTCCGGACTTTC. The chain has TRBV4-1 and TRBJ2-6; the D gene is possibly TRBD1 (5 bases). CDR1 and CDR2 (germline): MGHRA, YSYEKL. This CDR3 spans 15 amino acids.

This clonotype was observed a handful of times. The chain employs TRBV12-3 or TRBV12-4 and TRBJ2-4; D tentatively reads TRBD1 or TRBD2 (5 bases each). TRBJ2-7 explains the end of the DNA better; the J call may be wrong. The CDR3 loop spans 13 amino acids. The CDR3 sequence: CASRTGPSYEQYF. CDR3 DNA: TGTGCCAGCAGAACGGGACCGAGCTACGAGCAGTACTTC.

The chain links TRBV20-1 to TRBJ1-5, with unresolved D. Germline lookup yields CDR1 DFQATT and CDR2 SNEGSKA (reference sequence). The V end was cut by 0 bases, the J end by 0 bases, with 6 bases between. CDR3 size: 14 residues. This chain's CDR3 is CSARESISNQPQHF. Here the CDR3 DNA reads TGCAGTGCTAGAGAGAGCATTAGCAATCAGCCCCAGCATTTT.

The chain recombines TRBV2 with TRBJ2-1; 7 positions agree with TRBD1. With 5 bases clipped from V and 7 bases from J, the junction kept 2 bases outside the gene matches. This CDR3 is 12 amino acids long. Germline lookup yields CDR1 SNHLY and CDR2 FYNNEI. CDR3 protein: CASSRQGNEQFF. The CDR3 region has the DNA TGTGCCAGCAGTCGACAGGGAAATGAGCAGTTCTTC.

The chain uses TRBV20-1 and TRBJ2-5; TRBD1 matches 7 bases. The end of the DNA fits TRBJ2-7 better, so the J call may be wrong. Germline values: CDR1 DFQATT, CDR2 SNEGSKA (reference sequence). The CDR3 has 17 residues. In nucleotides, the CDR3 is TGCAGTGCTAAAGGGCCCTTGACAGGGATCGACTCCTACGAGCAGTACTTC. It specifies CSAKGPLTGIDSYEQYF.

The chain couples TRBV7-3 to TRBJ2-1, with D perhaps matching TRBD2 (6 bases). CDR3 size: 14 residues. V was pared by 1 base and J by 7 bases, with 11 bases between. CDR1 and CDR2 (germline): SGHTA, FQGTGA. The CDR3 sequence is CASSLSRGINEQFF. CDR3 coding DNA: TGTGCCAGCAGCTTAAGCCGGGGGATAAATGAGCAGTTCTTC.

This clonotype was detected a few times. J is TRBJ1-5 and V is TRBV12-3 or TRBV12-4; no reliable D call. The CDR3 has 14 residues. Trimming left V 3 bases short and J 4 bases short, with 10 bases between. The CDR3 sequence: CASSFRGANQPQHF. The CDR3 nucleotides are TGTGCCAGCAGTTTTCGGGGTGCGAATCAGCCCCAGCATTTT.

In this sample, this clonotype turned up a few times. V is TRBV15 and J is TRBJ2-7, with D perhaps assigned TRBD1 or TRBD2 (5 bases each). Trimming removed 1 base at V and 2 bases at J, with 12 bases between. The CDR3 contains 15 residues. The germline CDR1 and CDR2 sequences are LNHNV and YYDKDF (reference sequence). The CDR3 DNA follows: TGTGCCACCAGCAGAGGAGGGGTACCTACCTACGAGCAGTACTTC. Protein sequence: CATSRGGVPTYEQYF. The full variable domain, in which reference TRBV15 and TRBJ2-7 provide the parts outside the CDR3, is DAMVIQNPRYQVTQFGKPVTLSCSQTLNHNVMYWYQQKSSQAPKLLFHYYDKDFNNEADTPDNFQSRRPNTSFCFLDIRSPGLGDTAMYLCATSRGGVPTYEQYFGPGTRLTVT.

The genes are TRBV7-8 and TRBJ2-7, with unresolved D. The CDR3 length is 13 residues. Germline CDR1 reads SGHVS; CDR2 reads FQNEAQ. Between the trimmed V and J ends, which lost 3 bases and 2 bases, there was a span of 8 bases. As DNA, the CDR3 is TGTGCCAGCAGCTTTGTCAGCGCCTACGAGCAGTACTTC. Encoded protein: CASSFVSAYEQYF.

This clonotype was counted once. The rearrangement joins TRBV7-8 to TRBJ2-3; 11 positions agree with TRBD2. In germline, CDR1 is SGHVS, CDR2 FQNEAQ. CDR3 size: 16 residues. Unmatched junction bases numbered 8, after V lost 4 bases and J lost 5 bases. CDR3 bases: TGTGCCAGCAGCTATACTAGCGGGGGACCCCTAGATACGCAGTATTTT. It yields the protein CASSYTSGGPLDTQYF.

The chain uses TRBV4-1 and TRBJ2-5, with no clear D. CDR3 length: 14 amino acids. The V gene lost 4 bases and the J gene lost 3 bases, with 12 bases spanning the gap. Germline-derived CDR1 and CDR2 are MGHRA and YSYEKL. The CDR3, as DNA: TGCGCCAGCAGCCTTCCCGACCGGAAAGAGACCCAGTACTTC. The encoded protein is CASSLPDRKETQYF.

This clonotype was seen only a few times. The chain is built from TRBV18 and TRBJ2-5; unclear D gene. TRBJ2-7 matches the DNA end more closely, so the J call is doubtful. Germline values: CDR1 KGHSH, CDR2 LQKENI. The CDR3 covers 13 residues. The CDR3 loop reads CASSPLNSYEQYF. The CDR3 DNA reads TGTGCCAGCTCACCACTAAACTCCTACGAGCAGTACTTC.

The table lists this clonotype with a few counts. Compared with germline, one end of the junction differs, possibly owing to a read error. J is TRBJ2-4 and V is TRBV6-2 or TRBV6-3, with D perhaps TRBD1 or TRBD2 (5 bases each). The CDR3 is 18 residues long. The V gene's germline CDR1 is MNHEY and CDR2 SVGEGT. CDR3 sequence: CASTYNFVGTTAKNIQYF. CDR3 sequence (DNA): TGTGCCAGCACTTACAACTTCGTAGGGACCACGGCCAAAAACATTCAGTACTTC.